This T cell receptor beta chain came from a study of blood T cell repertoires in COVID-19. Study background: The samples span acute and convalescent COVID-19 from the United States, Italy and Spain.

Per the study methods: For nucleated cells, counts were estimated from reference gene primer amplification. Some clones are missing from TCRdb's copy, which holds only in-frame ones; the method was immunoSEQ multiplex PCR. The DNA was the basis for D and trimming; V, J and clone size are from that table. Here the sample spans about 70,000 clones, about 80% being singletons. This clone has just one count. This CDR3 spans 14 amino acids. Looked up from germline, CDR1 is SGHTA and CDR2 is FQGNSA. V lost 5 bases and J lost 7; bases outside the gene matches: 8. The chain joins TRBV7-2 to TRBJ2-1; 7 bases line up with TRBD1. The sample taken for sequencing was peripheral blood. This sequence originates from an older woman with acute or convalescent COVID-19. The CDR3 here is CASSTYGTENEQFF. The CDR3 nucleotides are TGTGCCAGCAGCACCTATGGGACAGAGAATGAGCAGTTCTTC.